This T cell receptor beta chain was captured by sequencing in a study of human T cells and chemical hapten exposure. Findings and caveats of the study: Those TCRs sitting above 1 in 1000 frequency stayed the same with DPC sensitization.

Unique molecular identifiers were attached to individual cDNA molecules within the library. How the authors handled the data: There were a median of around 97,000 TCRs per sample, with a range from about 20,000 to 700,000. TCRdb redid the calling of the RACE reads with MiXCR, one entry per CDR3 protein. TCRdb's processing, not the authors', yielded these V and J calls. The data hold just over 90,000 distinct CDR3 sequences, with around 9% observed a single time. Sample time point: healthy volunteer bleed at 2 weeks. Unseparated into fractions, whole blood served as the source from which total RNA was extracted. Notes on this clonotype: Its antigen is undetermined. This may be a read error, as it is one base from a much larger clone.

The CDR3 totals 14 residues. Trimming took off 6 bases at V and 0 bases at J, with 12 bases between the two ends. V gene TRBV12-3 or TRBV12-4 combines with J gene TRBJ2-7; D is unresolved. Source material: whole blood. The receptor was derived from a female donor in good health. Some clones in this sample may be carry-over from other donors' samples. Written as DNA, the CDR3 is TGTGCCAGCAGCCCCCAAAGGCCCTCCTACGAGCAGTACTTC. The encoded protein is CASSPQRPSYEQYF.